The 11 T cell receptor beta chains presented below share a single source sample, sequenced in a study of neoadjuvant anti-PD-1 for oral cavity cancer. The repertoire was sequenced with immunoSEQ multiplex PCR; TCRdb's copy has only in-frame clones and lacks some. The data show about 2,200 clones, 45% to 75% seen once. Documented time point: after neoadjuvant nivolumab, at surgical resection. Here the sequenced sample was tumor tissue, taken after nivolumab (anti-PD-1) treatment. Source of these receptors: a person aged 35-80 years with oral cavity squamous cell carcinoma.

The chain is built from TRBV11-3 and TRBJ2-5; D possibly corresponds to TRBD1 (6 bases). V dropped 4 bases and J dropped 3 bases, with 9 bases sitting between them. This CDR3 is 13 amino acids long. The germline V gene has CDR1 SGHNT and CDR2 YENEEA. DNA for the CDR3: TGTGCCAGCAGCTCCGGACAGAAAGAGACCCAGTACTTC. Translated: CASSSGQKETQYF.

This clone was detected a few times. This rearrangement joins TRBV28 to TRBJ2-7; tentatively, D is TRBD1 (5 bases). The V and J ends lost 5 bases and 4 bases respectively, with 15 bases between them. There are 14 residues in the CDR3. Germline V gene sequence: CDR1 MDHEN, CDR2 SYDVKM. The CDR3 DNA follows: TGTGCCAGCAGTCAGGGAAAAATCGAGTACGAGCAGTACTTC. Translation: CASSQGKIEYEQYF.

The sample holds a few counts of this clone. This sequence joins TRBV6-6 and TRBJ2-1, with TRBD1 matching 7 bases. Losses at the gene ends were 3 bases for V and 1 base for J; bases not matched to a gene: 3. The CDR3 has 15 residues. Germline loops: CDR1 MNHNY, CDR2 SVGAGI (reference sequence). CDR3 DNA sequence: TGTGCCAGCAGTTATACGGGACAGTCCTACAATGAGCAGTTCTTC. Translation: CASSYTGQSYNEQFF.

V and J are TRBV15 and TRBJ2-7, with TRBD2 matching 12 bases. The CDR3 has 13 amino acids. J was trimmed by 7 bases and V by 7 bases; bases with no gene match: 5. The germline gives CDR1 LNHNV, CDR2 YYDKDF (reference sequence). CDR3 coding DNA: TGTGCCACCAAACTAGCGGGAGGTTGGGAGCAGTACTTC. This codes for CATKLAGGWEQYF. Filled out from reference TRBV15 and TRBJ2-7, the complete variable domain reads DAMVIQNPRYQVTQFGKPVTLSCSQTLNHNVMYWYQQKSSQAPKLLFHYYDKDFNNEADTPDNFQSRRPNTSFCFLDIRSPGLGDTAMYLCATKLAGGWEQYFGPGTRLTVT.

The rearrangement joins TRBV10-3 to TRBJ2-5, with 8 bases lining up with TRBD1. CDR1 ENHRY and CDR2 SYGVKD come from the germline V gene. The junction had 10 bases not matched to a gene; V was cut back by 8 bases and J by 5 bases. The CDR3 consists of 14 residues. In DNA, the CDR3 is TGTGCCATCGGCGGCAGGGGGCGCGAGGAGACCCAGTACTTC. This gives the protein CAIGGRGREETQYF.

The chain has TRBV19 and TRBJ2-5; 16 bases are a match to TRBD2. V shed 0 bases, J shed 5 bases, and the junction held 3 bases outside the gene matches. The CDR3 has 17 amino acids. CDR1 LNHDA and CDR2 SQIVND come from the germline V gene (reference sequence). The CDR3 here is CASSIEGGLAGGETQYF. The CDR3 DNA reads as TGTGCCAGTAGTATAGAGGGGGGACTAGCGGGAGGGGAGACCCAGTACTTC.

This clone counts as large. The DNA for the CDR3 is TGTGCCAGCAGCCAAACAGGGGGGAAGGGCACTGAAGCTTTCTTT. Its protein is CASSQTGGKGTEAFF. V and J are TRBV21-1 and TRBJ1-1; TRBD1 is taken as the D call from the table, unchecked against the DNA. TRBV21-1 is designated a pseudogene. This CDR3 region has 15 residues.

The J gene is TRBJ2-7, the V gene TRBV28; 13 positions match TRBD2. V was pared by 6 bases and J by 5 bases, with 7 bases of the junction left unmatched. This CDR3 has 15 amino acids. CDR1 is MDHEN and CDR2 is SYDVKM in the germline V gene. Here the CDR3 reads CASRRTSGRLHEQYF. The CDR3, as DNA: TGTGCCAGCAGGAGGACTAGCGGGAGATTGCACGAGCAGTACTTC.

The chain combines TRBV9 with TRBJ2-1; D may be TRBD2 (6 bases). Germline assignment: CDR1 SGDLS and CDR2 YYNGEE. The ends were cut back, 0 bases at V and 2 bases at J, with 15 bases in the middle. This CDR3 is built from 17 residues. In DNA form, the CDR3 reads TGTGCCAGCAGCGTAGGAGCGCATAGCGGAGCCTACAATGAGCAGTTCTTC. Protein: CASSVGAHSGAYNEQFF.

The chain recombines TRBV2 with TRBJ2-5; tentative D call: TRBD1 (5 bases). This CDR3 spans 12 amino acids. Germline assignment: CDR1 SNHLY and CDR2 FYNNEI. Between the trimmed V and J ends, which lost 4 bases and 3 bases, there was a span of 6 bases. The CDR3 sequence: CASSAGKETQYF. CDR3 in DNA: TGTGCCAGCAGTGCAGGGAAAGAGACCCAGTACTTC.

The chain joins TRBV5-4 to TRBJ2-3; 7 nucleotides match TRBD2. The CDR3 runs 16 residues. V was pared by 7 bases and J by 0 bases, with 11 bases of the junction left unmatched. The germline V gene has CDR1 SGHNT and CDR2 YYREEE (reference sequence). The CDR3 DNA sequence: TGTGCCAGCCGTCCGGGACTATCGTTTAGCACAGATACGCAGTATTTT. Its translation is CASRPGLSFSTDTQYF.